One and the same sample provided the 27 T cell receptor beta chains below, sequenced in a study of control samples from healthy donors and cancer patients. Profiling relied on immunoSEQ multiplex PCR, and the TCRdb table lists in-frame clones only, not all of them. There are approximately 120,000 clones in the sample; about nine tenths occur only once, and under 4.5% lies in the top ten. The source material was blood. Every receptor here comes from a human donor in good health. The donor label of this sample is uncertain.

J is TRBJ2-3 and V is TRBV27, with TRBD2 matching 8 bases. After removal of 8 bases from V and 4 bases from J, the junction contained 5 bases not matched to a gene. The CDR3 is made up of 13 amino acids. The germline CDR1 and CDR2 sequences are MNHEY and SMNVEV (reference sequence). In DNA form, the CDR3 reads TGTGCCAGCCGGGCGGGGGGTTCAGATACGCAGTATTTT. Protein: CASRAGGSDTQYF.

The chain carries TRBV3-1 (or the pseudogene TRBV3-2) and TRBJ2-5; a possible D gene is TRBD2 (6 bases). The CDR3 spans 14 residues. Germline V gives CDR1 LGHDT, CDR2 YNNKEL (reference sequence). The germline V and J ends were trimmed by 4 bases and 4 bases, with 13 bases remaining between them. In DNA form, the CDR3 reads TGTGCCAGCAGCCGAGGGACTTTTACAGAGACCCAGTACTTC. This codes for CASSRGTFTETQYF.

The gene calls are TRBV5-5 and TRBJ1-3, with D perhaps TRBD1 (6 bases). Deletions cut 4 bases from V and 4 bases from J, with 12 bases between. In germline, CDR1 is SGHKS, CDR2 YYEKEE (reference sequence). The CDR3 contains 14 residues. The chain's CDR3 is CASSPGTLGNTIYF. The DNA for the CDR3 is TGTGCCAGCAGCCCCGGGACATTGGGAAACACCATATATTTT.

This rearrangement joins TRBV20-1 to TRBJ1-2; D is unclear. The CDR3 has 10 residues. Germline values: CDR1 DFQATT, CDR2 SNEGSKA (reference sequence). The V and J ends lost 3 bases and 12 bases respectively, with 11 bases between them. The CDR3: CSARSLADTF. CDR3 coding DNA: TGCAGTGCTAGGTCCCTGGCAGACACCTTC.

The chain carries TRBV24-1 and TRBJ1-2; possibly TRBD1 for D (6 bases). This CDR3 has 13 residues. Germline-derived CDR1 and CDR2 are KGHDR and SFDVKD. V lost 4 bases and J lost 7, with 12 bases in between. The CDR3 protein is CATSDLTGSGYTF. CDR3 sequence (DNA): TGTGCCACCAGTGACCTTACAGGGAGTGGCTACACCTTC.

The chain recombines TRBV19 with TRBJ2-1; perhaps TRBD2 as D (6 bases). This CDR3 spans 15 amino acids. The V gene's germline CDR1 is LNHDA and CDR2 SQIVND (reference sequence). The V gene lost 7 bases and the J gene lost 8 bases, with 21 bases spanning the gap. Here the CDR3 reads CASKTGGGFGDEQFF. The CDR3 region has the DNA TGTGCCAGTAAAACCGGGGGTGGGTTTGGCGATGAGCAGTTCTTC. Drawing the rest from reference TRBV19 and TRBJ2-1, the complete variable domain is DGGITQSPKYLFRKEGQNVTLSCEQNLNHDAMYWYRQDPGQGLRLIYYSQIVNDFQKGDIAEGYSVSREKKESFPLTVTSAQKNPTAFYLCASKTGGGFGDEQFFGPGTRLTVL.

The chain recombines TRBV27 with TRBJ2-7; 9 positions match TRBD2. The V gene end was trimmed by 2 bases and the J gene end by 1 base; junction bases not matched to a gene: 6. The V gene's germline CDR1 is MNHEY and CDR2 SMNVEV (reference sequence). The CDR3 contains 16 residues. Written as DNA, the CDR3 is TGTGCCAGCAGTTTAGTCCCCAGCGGGGGGTCCTACGAGCAGTACTTC. Residues: CASSLVPSGGSYEQYF.

The J gene is TRBJ2-1, the V gene TRBV7-2; D is uncertain. Deletions cut 3 bases from V and 10 bases from J, with 7 bases between. From germline, CDR1 is SGHTA and CDR2 FQGNSA. The CDR3 length is 11 residues. CDR3 DNA: TGTGCCAGCAGCTTTATCCGGGAGCAGTTCTTC. It is translated as CASSFIREQFF.

This chain uses TRBV5-8 with TRBJ2-1, with D possibly being TRBD2 (5 bases). The germline CDR1 and CDR2 sequences are SGHTS and YDEGEE. Trimming took 0 bases from V and 1 from J, leaving 11 bases between them. This CDR3 region has 16 residues. The CDR3 nucleotides read TGTGCCAGCAGCTTGGAGGCTCGGGGTTCCTACAATGAGCAGTTCTTC. Protein product: CASSLEARGSYNEQFF.

The rearrangement uses TRBV5-1 and TRBJ2-2; 9 positions match TRBD1. The V gene's germline CDR1 is SGHRS and CDR2 YFSETQ. The CDR3 covers 16 residues. V was pared by 3 bases and J by 5 bases, with 8 bases of the junction left unmatched. The CDR3 is CASSSSGTGSTGELFF. CDR3 coding DNA: TGCGCCAGCAGCTCCTCCGGGACAGGGAGTACCGGGGAGCTGTTTTTT.

The J gene is TRBJ2-2, the V gene TRBV19; 11 bases match TRBD2. The CDR3 length is 15 residues. After removal of 6 bases from V and 6 bases from J, the junction contained 6 bases not matched to a gene. Germline loops: CDR1 LNHDA, CDR2 SQIVND (reference sequence). CDR3 in amino acids: CASSPSGGLAGELFF. For the CDR3, the DNA is TGTGCCAGTAGCCCTAGCGGGGGGTTGGCCGGGGAGCTGTTTTTT.

The J gene is TRBJ1-5, the V gene TRBV28; D possibly corresponds to TRBD1 (6 bases). This CDR3 spans 16 amino acids. Per the germline V gene, CDR1 is MDHEN and CDR2 is SYDVKM. With 5 bases removed from V and 4 bases from J, the gap between germline ends came to 18 bases. As DNA, the CDR3 is TGTGCCAGCAGTCATGCGGGGGCCGCGATTAATCAGCCCCAGCATTTT. Its translation: CASSHAGAAINQPQHF.

The chain has TRBV6-6 and TRBJ1-6, with TRBD1 matching over 10 bases. Trimming cost V 2 bases and J 9 bases; bases outside gene matches: 7. CDR1 is MNHNY, CDR2 SVGAGI, per germline (reference sequence). The CDR3 covers 16 residues. This CDR3 reads CASSYLQGQGRSPLHF. CDR3 bases: TGTGCCAGCAGTTACCTCCAGGGACAGGGGCGTTCACCCCTCCACTTT.

The CDR3 is CASSLLGSGGFNYEQYF. DNA for the CDR3: TGTGCCAGCAGCTTATTGGGTAGCGGGGGGTTTAACTACGAGCAGTACTTC. The J gene is TRBJ2-7, the V gene TRBV7-8, with 10 bases lining up with TRBD2. The junction had 10 bases not matched to a gene; V was cut back by 2 bases and J by 3 bases. The CDR3 extends over 17 amino acids. The germline V gene has CDR1 SGHVS and CDR2 FQNEAQ.

The gene calls are TRBV5-1 and TRBJ1-6, with D unclear. Germline V CDR1 and CDR2: SGHRS, YFSETQ. V lost 4 bases and J lost 8, with 16 bases in between. The CDR3 is 15 residues long. CDR3 in DNA: TGCGCCAGCAGCAGGACGGCGGTAGTCGATTCACCCCTCCACTTT. Amino acids: CASSRTAVVDSPLHF.

The rearrangement links TRBV3-1 (or the pseudogene TRBV3-2) to TRBJ1-1; a weak D match, TRBD1 (6 bases). The CDR3 is 12 amino acids. Trimming cost V 5 bases and J 7 bases, with 11 bases left between them. Germline V lookup: CDR1 LGHDT, CDR2 YNNKEL (reference sequence). Here the CDR3 reads CASSSEGGEAFF. The CDR3, as DNA: TGTGCCAGCAGCTCGGAGGGGGGTGAAGCTTTCTTT.

The V and J genes are TRBV12-5 and TRBJ2-5; TRBD2 matches at 13 bases. J gave up 3 bases and V 5 bases, and 3 bases lay outside the gene matches. The CDR3 loop spans 15 amino acids. Germline loops: CDR1 LGHNT, CDR2 FRNRAP. CDR3 nucleotides: TGTGCTAGTGGTCCTGGACTAGCGGGGGAAGAGACCCAGTACTTC. Protein product: CASGPGLAGEETQYF.

The rearrangement links TRBV25-1 to TRBJ2-1; 9 bases agree with TRBD1. Germline CDR1 is MGHDK and CDR2 is SYGVNS. The V and J ends lost 4 bases and 8 bases, in that order; junction bases with no gene match: 6. The CDR3 spans 14 residues. The CDR3: CASSVGTGLDEQFF. In DNA form, the CDR3 reads TGTGCCAGCAGTGTCGGGACAGGGTTGGATGAGCAGTTCTTC.

This rearrangement joins TRBV19 to TRBJ2-5; a weak D match, TRBD1 (6 bases). Trimming removed 9 bases at V and 2 bases at J, with 13 bases between. CDR3 size: 13 residues. Germline CDR1 reads LNHDA; CDR2 reads SQIVND (reference sequence). The CDR3 DNA reads TGTGCCAGCCGGGGACAAGAACAAGAGACCCAGTACTTC. Translated, it gives CASRGQEQETQYF.

In the case of this clone: This specimen includes other DNA sequences encoding the same CDR3. The V gene is TRBV9, the J gene TRBJ1-1; D may be TRBD1 (5 bases). Germline-derived CDR1 and CDR2 are SGDLS and YYNGEE. Trimming took 0 bases from V and 5 from J, leaving 8 bases between them. The CDR3 runs to 13 residues. The CDR3 coding sequence is TGTGCCAGCAGCGTAGGGGGGTATACTGAAGCTTTCTTT. This sequence encodes CASSVGGYTEAFF.

The chain combines TRBV3-1 (or the pseudogene TRBV3-2) with TRBJ1-1; no clear D gene. The ends were cut back, 2 bases at V and 5 bases at J, with 9 bases in the middle. Germline CDR1 reads LGHDT; CDR2 reads YNNKEL (reference sequence). CDR3 length equals 13 residues. DNA for the CDR3: TGTGCCAGCAGCCAACCCCGTGGGACTGAAGCTTTCTTT. It is translated as CASSQPRGTEAFF.

This clone was recorded only once. This chain joins TRBV2 and TRBJ1-5; perhaps TRBD1 as D (5 bases). Germline CDR1 is SNHLY and CDR2 is FYNNEI. This CDR3 contains 14 residues. V was clipped by 5 bases and J by 10 bases, with 18 bases between them. The CDR3 is CASSTGNPGIPQHF. In DNA form, the CDR3 reads TGTGCCAGCAGTACTGGGAACCCAGGGATTCCCCAGCATTTT. The full variable domain, in which reference TRBV2 and TRBJ1-5 provide the parts outside the CDR3, is EPEVTQTPSHQVTQMGQEVILRCVPISNHLYFYWYRQILGQKVEFLVSFYNNEISEKSEIFDDQFSVERPDGSNFTLKIRSTKLEDSAMYFCASSTGNPGIPQHFGDGTRLSIL.

This sequence joins TRBV3-1 (or the pseudogene TRBV3-2) and TRBJ1-3, with no clear D. With 3 bases removed from V and 4 bases from J, the gap between germline ends came to 10 bases. The CDR3 contains 14 residues. Germline CDR1 reads LGHDT; CDR2 reads YNNKEL (reference sequence). CDR3 nucleotides: TGTGCCAGCAGCCAGGGTACGGACGGAAACACCATATATTTT. Translating it yields CASSQGTDGNTIYF.

The chain has TRBV3-1 (or the pseudogene TRBV3-2) and TRBJ1-2; 7 nucleotides agree with TRBD1. The germline V gene encodes CDR1 LGHDT and CDR2 YNNKEL (reference sequence). CDR3 length: 14 amino acids. After removal of 4 bases from V and 10 bases from J, the junction contained 12 bases not matched to a gene. Here the CDR3 reads CASSLRQGPEVYTF. The CDR3 DNA follows: TGTGCCAGCAGCCTTAGACAGGGCCCAGAGGTCTACACCTTC.

This chain uses TRBV3-1 (or the pseudogene TRBV3-2) with TRBJ1-4; D may be TRBD1 (5 bases). V was shortened by 2 bases and J by 8 bases, with 9 bases between the two germline ends. CDR1 and CDR2 (germline): LGHDT, YNNKEL (reference sequence). The CDR3 runs to 13 residues. Here the CDR3 reads CASSQQGGEKLFF. As DNA, the CDR3 is TGTGCCAGCAGCCAACAGGGAGGGGAAAAACTGTTTTTT.

CDR3 nucleotide sequence: TGTGCCAGCAGTTTTACAGAATCAAATGAGCAGTTCTTC. It codes for CASSFTESNEQFF. The V call is TRBV12-3 or TRBV12-4, the J call TRBJ2-1; D remains ambiguous. V was clipped by 3 bases and J by 7 bases, with 10 bases between them. The CDR3 totals 13 residues.

This chain connects TRBV28 to TRBJ2-2; maybe TRBD1 (6 bases). Germline V gene lookup returns CDR1 MDHEN and CDR2 SYDVKM. The CDR3 sequence is 15 residues long. The germline V and J ends were trimmed by 4 bases and 1 base, with 10 bases remaining between them. CDR3: CASSSGQLNTGELFF. The CDR3 DNA follows: TGTGCCAGCAGTTCCGGACAGCTGAACACCGGGGAGCTGTTTTTT.